Below are 20 T cell receptor beta chains sequenced from a single sample in a study of blood T cell repertoires in COVID-19. Repertoires were generated with immunoSEQ multiplex PCR, while TCRdb's copy carries only in-frame clones and drops some. The sample holds over 200,000 clones, about 86% seen once. The sample consisted of peripheral blood. These TCRs come from a woman aged 45 to 65 with acute or convalescent COVID-19.

This clone was counted a few times. The chain combines TRBV11-3 with TRBJ2-1; D is perhaps TRBD2 (7 bases). The germline V gene has CDR1 SGHNT and CDR2 YENEEA. The CDR3 is made up of 11 amino acids. Trimming pared 8 bases from V and 9 bases from J, leaving 11 bases between. In DNA, the CDR3 is TGTGCCAGCGGACTAGGGGGTGAGCAGTTCTTC. Amino acids: CASGLGGEQFF.

This clone was found a few times. This chain joins TRBV20-1 and TRBJ2-3; possible D gene TRBD1, 6 bases. From germline, CDR1 is DFQATT and CDR2 SNEGSKA (reference sequence). This CDR3 is 11 amino acids long. The V gene lost 6 bases and the J gene lost 6 bases, with 10 bases spanning the gap. The CDR3 coding sequence is TGCAGTGCCAAGCAGGGGGATACGCAGTATTTT. Residues: CSAKQGDTQYF.

The chain couples TRBV24-1 to TRBJ2-6; D unclear. The CDR3 contains 17 residues. Trimming stripped 7 bases from V and 0 bases from J, with 15 bases between. The germline V gene has CDR1 KGHDR and CDR2 SFDVKD. Written as DNA, the CDR3 is TGTGCCACCAGACCAGGTCCAGAAGTCTCTGGGGCCAACGTCCTGACTTTC. It specifies CATRPGPEVSGANVLTF.

CDR3 sequence (DNA): TGTGCCAGCAGTTTATCGATCCAGGGGGCAAATCAGCCCCAGCATTTT. It translates to CASSLSIQGANQPQHF. This sequence joins TRBV27 and TRBJ1-5; 8 positions match TRBD1. The germline CDR1 and CDR2 sequences are MNHEY and SMNVEV (reference sequence). Germline trimming cut 0 bases from V and 4 bases from J; bases unmatched to any gene: 5. CDR3 length: 16 residues.

The J gene is TRBJ2-5, the V gene TRBV19; TRBD2 agrees at 10 bases. The V and J ends lost 0 bases and 2 bases, in that order; junction bases with no gene match: 9. This CDR3 has 18 amino acids. Germline CDR1 is LNHDA and CDR2 is SQIVND (reference sequence). The DNA for the CDR3 is TGTGCCAGTAGTATAGACCCACTAGCGGGAATTGGGCAAGAGACCCAGTACTTC. Translation gives CASSIDPLAGIGQETQYF.

The chain links TRBV27 to TRBJ1-6; D is uncertain. V was pared by 0 bases and J by 10 bases, with 16 bases between. This CDR3 spans 16 amino acids. CDR1 and CDR2 from the germline V gene are MNHEY and SMNVEV (reference sequence). The CDR3 nucleotides are TGTGCCAGCAGTTTATCGTTACCCAGCCGCGGGTCACCCCTCCACTTT. It specifies CASSLSLPSRGSPLHF.

The chain employs TRBV6-5 and TRBJ2-3, with D possibly matching TRBD2 (5 bases). V lost 5 bases and J 4 bases, leaving 10 bases between the germline ends. The CDR3 spans 13 residues. CDR1 MNHEY and CDR2 SVGAGI come from the germline V gene. The CDR3 here is CASSIRGADTQYF. CDR3 in DNA: TGTGCCAGCAGTATACGGGGTGCAGATACGCAGTATTTT.

This clone came up a few times. V usage is TRBV28 and J usage is TRBJ1-1; 9 positions agree with TRBD1. The CDR3 loop spans 14 amino acids. Trimming removed 7 bases from V and 4 bases from J; junction bases left unmatched: 7. Germline CDR1 and CDR2: MDHEN and SYDVKM. The DNA for the CDR3 is TGTGCCAGCAAGACAGGGGGAGGCGGCACTGAAGCTTTCTTT. Translation gives CASKTGGGGTEAFF.

The genes are TRBV12-3 or TRBV12-4 and TRBJ2-7, with 7 bases lining up with TRBD2. J gave up 6 bases and V 7 bases, and 9 bases lay outside the gene matches. The CDR3 contains 13 residues. CDR3 loop: CASTPGEGGEQYF. CDR3 DNA: TGTGCCAGCACCCCCGGGGAGGGAGGCGAGCAGTACTTC.

CDR3 nucleotide sequence: TGTGCCAGCAGCTTGCTGGACAGCCCCTACAATGAGCAGTTCTTC. This sequence encodes CASSLLDSPYNEQFF. The rearrangement links TRBV7-3 to TRBJ2-1; perhaps TRBD1 as D (6 bases). Between the trimmed V and J ends, which lost 3 bases and 2 bases, there was a span of 11 bases. This CDR3 is built from 15 residues. The V gene's germline CDR1 is SGHTA and CDR2 FQGTGA.

The gene calls are TRBV27 and TRBJ2-1; D perhaps matches TRBD2 (5 bases). Germline loops: CDR1 MNHEY, CDR2 SMNVEV (reference sequence). The CDR3 extends over 16 amino acids. The germline V and J ends were trimmed by 5 bases and 4 bases, with 18 bases remaining between them. DNA for the CDR3: TGTGCCAGCAGTCCCTCGTGGGGTGAGGGATACAATGAGCAGTTCTTC. It translates to CASSPSWGEGYNEQFF.

This chain joins TRBV28 and TRBJ2-3, with 9 bases aligning to TRBD1. J was trimmed by 4 bases and V by 8 bases; bases with no gene match: 4. There are 13 residues in the CDR3. CDR1 and CDR2 (germline): MDHEN, SYDVKM. The DNA of the CDR3 is TGTGCCAGCTGGACAGGGGAAGCAGATACGCAGTATTTT. Encoded protein: CASWTGEADTQYF.

The chain carries TRBV9 and TRBJ2-1; the match to TRBD2 covers 11 bases. In germline, CDR1 is SGDLS, CDR2 YYNGEE. The CDR3 runs to 18 residues. V trimming: 0 bases; J trimming: 1 base; junction bases outside the gene matches: 6. Written as DNA, the CDR3 is TGTGCCAGCAGCGTAGATCCTAGCGGGAGGTCATCCTACAATGAGCAGTTCTTC. Residues: CASSVDPSGRSSYNEQFF.

The V call is TRBV2, the J call TRBJ2-3, with D tentatively TRBD2 (6 bases). V lost 6 bases and J lost 3, with 10 bases in between. This CDR3 region has 13 residues. From germline, CDR1 is SNHLY and CDR2 FYNNEI. CDR3 residues: CASRGGETDTQYF. As DNA, the CDR3 is TGTGCCAGCAGGGGGGGTGAGACAGATACGCAGTATTTT. The variable domain in full, with the rest retrieved from reference TRBV2 and TRBJ2-3, is EPEVTQTPSHQVTQMGQEVILRCVPISNHLYFYWYRQILGQKVEFLVSFYNNEISEKSEIFDDQFSVERPDGSNFTLKIRSTKLEDSAMYFCASRGGETDTQYFGPGTRLTVL.

This chain links TRBV11-3 with TRBJ2-3; the D gene is possibly TRBD2 (6 bases). CDR1 SGHNT and CDR2 YENEEA come from the germline V gene. The CDR3 is made up of 17 amino acids. V lost 3 bases to trimming and J lost 1 base, with 17 bases between them. The CDR3 DNA reads as TGTGCCAGCAGCTTGGGGCGGGAAGGTTACGGCACAGATACGCAGTATTTT. It translates to CASSLGREGYGTDTQYF.

The chain is built from TRBV15 and TRBJ1-1; no clear D gene. The V end was cut by 2 bases, the J end by 0 bases, with 10 bases between. The CDR3 contains 15 residues. Germline V CDR1 and CDR2: LNHNV, YYDKDF (reference sequence). The CDR3 DNA sequence: TGTGCCACCAGCAGACCCAGCGGACTGAACACTGAAGCTTTCTTT. Translated: CATSRPSGLNTEAFF.

The chain links TRBV2 to TRBJ1-1, with 9 bases lining up with TRBD1. The CDR3 sequence is 14 residues long. V shed 7 bases, J shed 5 bases, and the junction held 8 bases outside the gene matches. The germline gives CDR1 SNHLY, CDR2 FYNNEI. CDR3 DNA sequence: TGTGCCAGCAATTTACAGGGGGCGCAGACTGAAGCTTTCTTT. Its translation is CASNLQGAQTEAFF.

The chain uses TRBV6-5 and TRBJ2-7; 10 bases map to TRBD1. The length of the CDR3 is 15 residues. The trim removed 7 bases at V and 4 bases at J, leaving 10 bases unmatched. Germline V gene data show CDR1 as MNHEY and CDR2 as SVGAGI. The CDR3 DNA is TGTGCCAGCAAAAGATCGACAGGGGGCGAATACGAGCAGTACTTC. Translating gives CASKRSTGGEYEQYF.

The rearrangement joins TRBV28 to TRBJ2-2; tentative D call: TRBD1 (6 bases). V gave up 6 bases and J gave up 3 bases, with 17 bases separating them. The CDR3 has 16 residues. Germline CDR1 and CDR2: MDHEN and SYDVKM. For the CDR3, the DNA is TGTGCCAGCAGCCTATACCCCGGGACACACACCGGGGAGCTGTTTTTT. Translating gives CASSLYPGTHTGELFF.

The V call is TRBV3-1 (or the pseudogene TRBV3-2), the J call TRBJ2-2, with 7 bases matching TRBD2. The germline V gene encodes CDR1 LGHDT and CDR2 YNNKEL (reference sequence). The ends lost 4 bases at V and 6 bases at J; junction bases unmatched: 17. The CDR3 length is 18 residues. CDR3 nucleotides: TGTGCCAGCAGCCTGCGGGGAGCGGGAACGGTCGGCGCCGGGGAGCTGTTTTTT. Amino acids: CASSLRGAGTVGAGELFF.